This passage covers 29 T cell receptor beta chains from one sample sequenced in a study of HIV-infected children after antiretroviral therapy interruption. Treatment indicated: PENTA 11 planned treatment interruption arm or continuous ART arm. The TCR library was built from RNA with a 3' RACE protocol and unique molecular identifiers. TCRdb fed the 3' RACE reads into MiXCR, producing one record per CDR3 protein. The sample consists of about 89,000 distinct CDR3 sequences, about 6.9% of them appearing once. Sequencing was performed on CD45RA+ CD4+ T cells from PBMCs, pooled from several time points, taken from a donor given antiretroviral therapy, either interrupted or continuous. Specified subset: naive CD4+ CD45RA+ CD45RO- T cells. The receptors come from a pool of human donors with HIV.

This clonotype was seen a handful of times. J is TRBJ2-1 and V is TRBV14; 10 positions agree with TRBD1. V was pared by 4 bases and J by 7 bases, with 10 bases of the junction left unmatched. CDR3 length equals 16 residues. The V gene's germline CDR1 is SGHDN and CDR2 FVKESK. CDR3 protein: CASSPQDRGAFNEQFF. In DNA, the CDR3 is TGTGCCAGCAGCCCCCAGGACAGGGGGGCCTTTAATGAGCAGTTCTTC.

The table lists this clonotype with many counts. The CDR3 region is CASSYPAANEKLFF. In nucleotides, the CDR3 is TGTGCCAGCAGTTACCCCGCGGCTAATGAAAAACTGTTTTTT. The rearrangement joins TRBV6-6 to TRBJ1-4; D uncertain. V lost 2 bases, J lost 3 bases, and 7 bases lay in between. Germline V gene sequence: CDR1 MNHNY, CDR2 SVGAGI (reference sequence). The CDR3 length is 14 residues.

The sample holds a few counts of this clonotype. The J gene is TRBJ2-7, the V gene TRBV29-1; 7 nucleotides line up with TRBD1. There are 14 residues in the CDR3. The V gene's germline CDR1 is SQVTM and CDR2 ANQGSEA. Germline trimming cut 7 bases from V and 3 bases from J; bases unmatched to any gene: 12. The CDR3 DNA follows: TGCAGCGCGAGAGGTAGGGGGCCGGTCTACGAGCAGTACTTC. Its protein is CSARGRGPVYEQYF.

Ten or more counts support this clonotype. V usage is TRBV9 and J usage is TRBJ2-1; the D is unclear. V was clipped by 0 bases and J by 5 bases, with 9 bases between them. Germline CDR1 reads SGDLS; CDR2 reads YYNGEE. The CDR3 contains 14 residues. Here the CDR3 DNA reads TGTGCCAGCAGCGTAGTAGGTAGTAACAATGAGCAGTTCTTC. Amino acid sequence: CASSVVGSNNEQFF.

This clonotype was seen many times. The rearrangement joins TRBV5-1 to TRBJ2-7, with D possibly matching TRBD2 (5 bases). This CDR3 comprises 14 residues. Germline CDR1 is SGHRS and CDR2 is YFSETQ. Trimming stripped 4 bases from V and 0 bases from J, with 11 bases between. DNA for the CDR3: TGCGCCAGCAGCGGGCGAGGGAGCTCCTACGAGCAGTACTTC. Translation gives CASSGRGSSYEQYF.

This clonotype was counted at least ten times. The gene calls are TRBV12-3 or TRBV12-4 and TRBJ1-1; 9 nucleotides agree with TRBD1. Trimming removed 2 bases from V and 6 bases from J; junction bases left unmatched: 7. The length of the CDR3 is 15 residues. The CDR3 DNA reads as TGTGCCAGCAGTTTAAAGGGACAGGGTGGATCTGAAGCTTTCTTT. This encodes CASSLKGQGGSEAFF.

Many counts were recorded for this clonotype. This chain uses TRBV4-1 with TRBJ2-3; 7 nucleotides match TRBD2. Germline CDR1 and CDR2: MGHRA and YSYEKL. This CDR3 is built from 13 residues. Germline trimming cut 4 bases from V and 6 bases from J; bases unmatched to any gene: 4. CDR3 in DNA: TGCGCCAGCAGCCCCGCGGGAGTTGATACGCAGTATTTT. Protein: CASSPAGVDTQYF.

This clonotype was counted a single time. This CDR3 is CASSPVGVRIHSPLHF. Here the CDR3 DNA reads TGTGCCAGCAGTCCCGTGGGTGTGCGGATCCATTCACCCCTCCACTTT. This chain connects TRBV2 to TRBJ1-6; D is ambiguous. CDR1 is SNHLY and CDR2 is FYNNEI in the germline V gene. The CDR3 totals 16 residues. V lost 5 bases and J 8 bases, leaving 19 bases between the germline ends.

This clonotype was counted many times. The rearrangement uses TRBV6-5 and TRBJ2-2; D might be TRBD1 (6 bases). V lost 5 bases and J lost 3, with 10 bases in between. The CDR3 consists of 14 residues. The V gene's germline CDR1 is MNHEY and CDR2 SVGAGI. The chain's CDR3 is CASSRQGYTGELFF. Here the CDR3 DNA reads TGTGCCAGCAGTCGTCAGGGGTACACCGGGGAGCTGTTTTTT.

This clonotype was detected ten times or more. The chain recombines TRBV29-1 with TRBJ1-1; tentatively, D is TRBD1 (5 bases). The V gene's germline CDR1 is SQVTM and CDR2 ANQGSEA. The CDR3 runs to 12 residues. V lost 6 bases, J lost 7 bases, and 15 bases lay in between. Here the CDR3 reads CSVPRQTDEAFF. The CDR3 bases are TGCAGCGTACCGAGGCAGACAGATGAAGCTTTCTTT.

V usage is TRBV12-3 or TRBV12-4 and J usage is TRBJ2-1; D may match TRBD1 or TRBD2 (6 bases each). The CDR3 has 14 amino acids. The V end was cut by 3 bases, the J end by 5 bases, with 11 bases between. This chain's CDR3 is CASSLGGNNNEQFF. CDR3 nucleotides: TGTGCCAGCAGTTTGGGGGGCAACAACAATGAGCAGTTCTTC.

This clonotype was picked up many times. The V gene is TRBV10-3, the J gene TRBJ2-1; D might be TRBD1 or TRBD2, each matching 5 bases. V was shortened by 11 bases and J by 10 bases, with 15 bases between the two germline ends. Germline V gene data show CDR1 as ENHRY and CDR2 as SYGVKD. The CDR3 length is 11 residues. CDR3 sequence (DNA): TGTGCCGCCCGAGGGGCGAACGAGCAGTTCTTC. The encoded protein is CAARGANEQFF.

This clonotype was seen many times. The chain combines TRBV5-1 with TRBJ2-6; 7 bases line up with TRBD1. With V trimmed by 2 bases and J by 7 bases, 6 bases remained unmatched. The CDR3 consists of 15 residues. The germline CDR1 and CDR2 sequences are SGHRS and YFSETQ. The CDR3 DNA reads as TGCGCCAGCAGCTTAACAGGGGTATCAGCCAACGTCCTGACTTTC. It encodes CASSLTGVSANVLTF.

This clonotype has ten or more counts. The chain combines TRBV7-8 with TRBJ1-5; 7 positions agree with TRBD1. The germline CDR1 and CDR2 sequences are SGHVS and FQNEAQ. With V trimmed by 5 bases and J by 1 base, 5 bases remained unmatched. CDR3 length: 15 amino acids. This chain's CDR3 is CASSQRTGSNQPQHF. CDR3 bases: TGTGCCAGCAGCCAAAGGACAGGAAGCAATCAGCCCCAGCATTTT. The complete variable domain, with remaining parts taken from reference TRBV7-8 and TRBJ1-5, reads GAGVSQSPRYKVAKRGQDVALRCDPISGHVSLFWYQQALGQGPEFLTYFQNEAQLDKSGLPSDRFFAERPEGSVSTLKIQRTQQEDSAVYLCASSQRTGSNQPQHFGDGTRLSIL.

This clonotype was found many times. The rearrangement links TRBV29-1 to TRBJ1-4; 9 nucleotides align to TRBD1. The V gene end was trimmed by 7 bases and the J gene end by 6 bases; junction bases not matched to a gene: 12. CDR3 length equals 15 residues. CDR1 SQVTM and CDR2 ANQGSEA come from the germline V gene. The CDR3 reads CSAREPGQGDEKLFF. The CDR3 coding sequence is TGCAGCGCGCGAGAACCGGGACAGGGAGATGAAAAACTGTTTTTT.

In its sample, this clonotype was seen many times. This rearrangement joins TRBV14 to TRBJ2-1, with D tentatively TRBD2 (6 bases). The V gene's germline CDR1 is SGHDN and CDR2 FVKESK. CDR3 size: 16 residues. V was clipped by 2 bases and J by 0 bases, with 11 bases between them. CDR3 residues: CASSQRPGSSYNEQFF. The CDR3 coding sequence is TGTGCCAGCAGCCAAAGGCCCGGGAGCTCCTACAATGAGCAGTTCTTC.

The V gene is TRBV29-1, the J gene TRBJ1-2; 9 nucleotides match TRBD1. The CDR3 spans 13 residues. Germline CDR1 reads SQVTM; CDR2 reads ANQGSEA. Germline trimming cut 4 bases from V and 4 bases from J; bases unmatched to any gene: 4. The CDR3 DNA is TGCAGCGTTGTTGGGACAGGGATCTATGGCTACACCTTC. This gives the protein CSVVGTGIYGYTF.

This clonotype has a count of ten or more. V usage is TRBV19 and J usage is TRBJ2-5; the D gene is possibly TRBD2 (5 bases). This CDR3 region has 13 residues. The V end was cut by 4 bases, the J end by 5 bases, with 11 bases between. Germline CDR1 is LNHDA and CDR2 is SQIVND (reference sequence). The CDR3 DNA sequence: TGTGCCAGTAGTACCGGGGTCCGGGAGACCCAGTACTTC. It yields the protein CASSTGVRETQYF.

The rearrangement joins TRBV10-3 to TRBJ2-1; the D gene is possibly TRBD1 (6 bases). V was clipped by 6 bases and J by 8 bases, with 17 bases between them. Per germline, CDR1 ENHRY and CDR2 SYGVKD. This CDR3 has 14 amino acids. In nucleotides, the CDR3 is TGTGCCATCAGGATTAACAGGGTTGTCGATGAGCAGTTCTTC. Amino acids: CAIRINRVVDEQFF.

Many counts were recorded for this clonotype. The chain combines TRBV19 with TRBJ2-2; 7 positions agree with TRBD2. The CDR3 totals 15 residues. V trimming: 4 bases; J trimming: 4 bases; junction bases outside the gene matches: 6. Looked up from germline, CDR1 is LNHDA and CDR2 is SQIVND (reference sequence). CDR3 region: CASSTTGGSTGELFF. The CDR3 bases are TGTGCCAGTAGTACCACCGGGGGGAGCACCGGGGAGCTGTTTTTT.

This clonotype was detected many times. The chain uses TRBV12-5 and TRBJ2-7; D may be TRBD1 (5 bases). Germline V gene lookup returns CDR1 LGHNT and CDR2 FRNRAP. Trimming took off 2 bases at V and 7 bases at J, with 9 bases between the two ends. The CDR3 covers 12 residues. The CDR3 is CASGLRGWEQYF. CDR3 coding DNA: TGTGCTAGTGGTTTGAGGGGTTGGGAGCAGTACTTC.

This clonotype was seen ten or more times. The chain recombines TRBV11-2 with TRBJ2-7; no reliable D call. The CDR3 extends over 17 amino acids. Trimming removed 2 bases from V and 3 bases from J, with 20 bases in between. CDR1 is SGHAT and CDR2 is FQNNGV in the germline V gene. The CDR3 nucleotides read TGTGCCAGCAGCTTAATGGGCAGACCTTCCCTCCTCTACGAGCAGTACTTC. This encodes CASSLMGRPSLLYEQYF. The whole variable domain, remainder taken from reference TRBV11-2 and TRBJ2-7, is EAGVAQSPRYKIIEKRQSVAFWCNPISGHATLYWYQQILGQGPKLLIQFQNNGVVDDSQLPKDRFSAERLKGVDSTLKIQPAKLEDSAVYLCASSLMGRPSLLYEQYFGPGTRLTVT.

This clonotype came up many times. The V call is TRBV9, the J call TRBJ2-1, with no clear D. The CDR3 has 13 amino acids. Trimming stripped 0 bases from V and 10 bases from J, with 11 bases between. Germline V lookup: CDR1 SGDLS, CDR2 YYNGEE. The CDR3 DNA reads TGTGCCAGCAGCGTAGCTATTTTGCGGGAGCAGTTCTTC. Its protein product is CASSVAILREQFF. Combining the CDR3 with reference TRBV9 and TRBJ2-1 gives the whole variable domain DSGVTQTPKHLITATGQRVTLRCSPRSGDLSVYWYQQSLDQGLQFLIQYYNGEERAKGNILERFSAQQFPDLHSELNLSSLELGDSALYFCASSVAILREQFFGPGTRLTVL.

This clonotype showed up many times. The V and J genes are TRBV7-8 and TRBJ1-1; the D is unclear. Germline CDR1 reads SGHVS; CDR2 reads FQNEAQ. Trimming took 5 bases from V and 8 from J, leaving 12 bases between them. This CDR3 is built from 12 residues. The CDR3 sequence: CASSRRPNEAFF. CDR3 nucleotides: TGTGCCAGCAGCCGACGGCCCAACGAAGCTTTCTTT. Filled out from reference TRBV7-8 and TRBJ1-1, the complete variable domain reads GAGVSQSPRYKVAKRGQDVALRCDPISGHVSLFWYQQALGQGPEFLTYFQNEAQLDKSGLPSDRFFAERPEGSVSTLKIQRTQQEDSAVYLCASSRRPNEAFFGQGTRLTVV.

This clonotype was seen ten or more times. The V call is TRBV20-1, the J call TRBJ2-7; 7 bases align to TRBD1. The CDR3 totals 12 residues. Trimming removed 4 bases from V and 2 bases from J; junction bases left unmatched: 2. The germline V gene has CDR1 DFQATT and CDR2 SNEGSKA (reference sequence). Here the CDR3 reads CSATGQTYEQYF. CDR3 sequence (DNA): TGCAGTGCTACGGGACAGACCTACGAGCAGTACTTC.

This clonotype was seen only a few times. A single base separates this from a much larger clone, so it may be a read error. The CDR3 sequence: CASSIGLVDTGVLFF. In DNA, the CDR3 is TGTGCCAGCAGCATAGGACTAGTGGACACCGGGGTGCTGTTTTTT. The chain couples TRBV5-4 to TRBJ2-2, with 7 bases matching TRBD2. Germline V gene lookup returns CDR1 SGHNT and CDR2 YYREEE (reference sequence). There are 15 residues in the CDR3.

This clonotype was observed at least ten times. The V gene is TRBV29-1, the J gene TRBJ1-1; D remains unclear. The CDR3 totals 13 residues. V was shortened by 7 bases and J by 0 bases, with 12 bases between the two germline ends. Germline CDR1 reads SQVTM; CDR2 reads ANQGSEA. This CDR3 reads CSGQPLMNTEAFF. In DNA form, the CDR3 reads TGCAGCGGGCAGCCATTAATGAACACTGAAGCTTTCTTT.

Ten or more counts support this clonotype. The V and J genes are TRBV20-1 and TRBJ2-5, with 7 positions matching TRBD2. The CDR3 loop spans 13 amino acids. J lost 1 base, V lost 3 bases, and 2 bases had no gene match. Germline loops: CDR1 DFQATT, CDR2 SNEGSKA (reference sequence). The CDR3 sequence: CSARAGAQETQYF. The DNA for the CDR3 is TGCAGTGCTAGGGCGGGAGCCCAAGAGACCCAGTACTTC.

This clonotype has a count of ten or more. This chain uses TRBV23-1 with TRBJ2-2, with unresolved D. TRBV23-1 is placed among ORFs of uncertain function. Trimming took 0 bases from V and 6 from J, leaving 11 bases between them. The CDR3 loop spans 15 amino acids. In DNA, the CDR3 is TGCGCCAGCAGTCAATCGTGGGCAGGCTCCGGGGAGCTGTTTTTT. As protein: CASSQSWAGSGELFF.